These 26 T cell receptor beta chains share one sample of origin, sequenced in a study of shared clonotypes between healthy human individuals. TCRdb's table, derived via immunoSEQ multiplex PCR, lists solely in-frame clones and lacks some. The table shows approximately 2.1 million clones, with over 85% occurring only once. Sequencing was performed on naive CD4+ T cells from PBMCs. This sample's subset: CD45RA+ positively selected. Source of these receptors: a man aged 18 to 29 in good health. Some clones in this sample may be carry-over from other donors' samples.

Notes on this clone: At the DNA level, this CDR3 is encoded by other sequences in the same sample as well. The gene calls are TRBV5-1 and TRBJ2-7; D possibly corresponds to TRBD2 (5 bases). The V end was cut by 0 bases, the J end by 3 bases, with 10 bases between. CDR1 is SGHRS and CDR2 is YFSETQ in the germline V gene. The CDR3 is made up of 14 amino acids. Written as DNA, the CDR3 is TGCGCCAGCAGCTTGGAAACCGGAGGCTACGAGCAGTACTTC. As protein: CASSLETGGYEQYF.

The V call is TRBV14, the J call TRBJ2-6; D remains unclear. Germline CDR1 and CDR2: SGHDN and FVKESK. This CDR3 has 14 residues. Trimming took off 9 bases at V and 4 bases at J, with 13 bases between the two ends. The CDR3 DNA is TGTGCCAGTCGAGCCAGGACCGGGGCCAACGTCCTGACTTTC. Translating gives CASRARTGANVLTF. The full variable domain, its missing parts supplied by reference TRBV14 and TRBJ2-6, is EAGVTQFPSHSVIEKGQTVTLRCDPISGHDNLYWYRRVMGKEIKFLLHFVKESKQDESGMPNNRFLAERTGGTYSTLKVQPAELEDSGVYFCASRARTGANVLTFGAGSRLTVL.

The chain has TRBV19 and TRBJ2-1; the D gene could be TRBD1 or TRBD2 (5 bases each). CDR3 size: 12 residues. In germline, CDR1 is LNHDA, CDR2 SQIVND (reference sequence). The V and J ends lost 7 bases and 9 bases respectively, with 13 bases between them. CDR3 sequence: CASTRDGVEQFF. The CDR3 DNA reads as TGTGCCAGTACCCGGGACGGGGTTGAGCAGTTCTTC.

This rearrangement joins TRBV9 to TRBJ2-1; tentatively, D is TRBD2 (6 bases). This CDR3 has 14 residues. Germline V lookup: CDR1 SGDLS, CDR2 YYNGEE. V was shortened by 4 bases and J by 8 bases, with 16 bases between the two germline ends. The CDR3 region has the DNA TGTGCCAGCAGCCCCCGGGGGTCCACCGATGAGCAGTTCTTC. It specifies CASSPRGSTDEQFF.

The chain uses TRBV6-1 and TRBJ1-1; 7 bases fit TRBD1. The V and J ends lost 6 bases and 4 bases, in that order; junction bases with no gene match: 8. CDR1 and CDR2 (germline): MNHNS, SASEGT. The CDR3 is 14 residues long. CDR3 protein: CASSTTGRGTEAFF. CDR3 nucleotides: TGTGCCAGCAGCACGACAGGGAGGGGCACTGAAGCTTTCTTT.

The J gene is TRBJ2-2, the V gene TRBV10-2; D is perhaps TRBD1 (5 bases). V lost 0 bases and J 4 bases, leaving 18 bases between the germline ends. This CDR3 comprises 18 residues. CDR1 is WSHSY and CDR2 is SAAADI in the germline V gene. The CDR3 nucleotides read TGCGCCAGCAGTGAGTCCCTGGGGCAGGGCTCCCGCACCGGGGAGCTGTTTTTT. Its protein product is CASSESLGQGSRTGELFF.

The chain employs TRBV30 and TRBJ2-4, with D possibly being TRBD2 (7 bases). V was clipped by 4 bases and J by 0 bases, with 13 bases between them. The CDR3 runs to 15 residues. CDR1 is GTSNPN, CDR2 SVGIG, per germline (reference sequence). CDR3 coding DNA: TGTGCCTGGAAGGGGCGGGGGCTAGCCAAAAACATTCAGTACTTC. This codes for CAWKGRGLAKNIQYF.

This chain links TRBV5-1 with TRBJ1-5; 7 nucleotides align to TRBD1. Trimming removed 4 bases from V and 1 base from J; junction bases left unmatched: 5. The CDR3 length is 15 residues. Germline lookup yields CDR1 SGHRS and CDR2 YFSETQ. The CDR3 sequence: CASSPGQSSNQPQHF. In DNA, the CDR3 is TGCGCCAGCAGCCCGGGACAGTCCAGCAATCAGCCCCAGCATTTT. Based on the CDR3 plus reference TRBV5-1 and TRBJ1-5, the full variable domain is KAGVTQTPRYLIKTRGQQVTLSCSPISGHRSVSWYQQTPGQGLQFLFEYFSETQRNKGNFPGRFSGRQFSNSRSEMNVSTLELGDSALYLCASSPGQSSNQPQHFGDGTRLSIL.

This clone appeared a few times. The rearrangement uses TRBV20-1 and TRBJ2-2; D possibly corresponds to TRBD2 (5 bases). The germline V gene encodes CDR1 DFQATT and CDR2 SNEGSKA (reference sequence). The CDR3 has 11 amino acids. The DNA of the CDR3 is TGCTCCCTGCGGAGGACCGGGGAGCTGTTTTTT. Translated: CSLRRTGELFF.

This clone was observed once. The V call is TRBV2, the J call TRBJ2-5; the D gene is possibly TRBD2 (5 bases). This CDR3 has 14 residues. CDR1 is SNHLY, CDR2 FYNNEI, per germline. Trimming cost V 5 bases and J 2 bases, with 12 bases left between them. CDR3 nucleotide sequence: TGTGCCAGCAGTCGACTATTAATGCAAGAGACCCAGTACTTC. Amino acids: CASSRLLMQETQYF.

The CDR3 sequence is CASRAGNTIYF. In nucleotides, the CDR3 is TGTGCCAGCCGAGCCGGAAACACCATATATTTT. This chain connects TRBV6-1 to TRBJ1-3; no firm D call. V dropped 8 bases and J dropped 4 bases, with 6 bases sitting between them. Per the germline V gene, CDR1 is MNHNS and CDR2 is SASEGT. This CDR3 contains 11 residues.

Concerning this clone: This CDR3 is also generated by other DNA sequences in the sample. The chain combines TRBV6-1 with TRBJ2-7; 11 bases are shared with TRBD2. Trimming at V came to 5 bases and at J to 1 base, leaving 4 bases not matched to a gene. In germline, CDR1 is MNHNS, CDR2 SASEGT. The CDR3 totals 15 residues. The CDR3 loop is CASSSGTSGSYEQYF. CDR3 bases: TGTGCCAGCAGTTCCGGGACTAGCGGATCCTACGAGCAGTACTTC.

The chain combines TRBV7-8 with TRBJ2-1; 9 positions match TRBD1. CDR3 length equals 15 residues. Germline V gene sequence: CDR1 SGHVS, CDR2 FQNEAQ. V dropped 0 bases and J dropped 13; count of bases not matched to a gene: 10. This CDR3 reads CASSLAAGTGQIQFF. The CDR3 DNA reads as TGTGCCAGCAGCTTAGCCGCTGGGACAGGGCAAATTCAGTTCTTC. Supplemented by reference TRBV7-8 and TRBJ2-1, the full variable domain reads GAGVSQSPRYKVAKRGQDVALRCDPISGHVSLFWYQQALGQGPEFLTYFQNEAQLDKSGLPSDRFFAERPEGSVSTLKIQRTQQEDSAVYLCASSLAAGTGQIQFFGPGTRLTVL.

The chain joins TRBV28 to TRBJ1-1; D perhaps matches TRBD1 (6 bases). The CDR3 spans 15 residues. V was cut by 6 bases and J by 0 bases, with 14 bases left in between. Germline V gene data show CDR1 as MDHEN and CDR2 as SYDVKM. Here the CDR3 DNA reads TGTGCCAGCAGCCAAGGGGGAACACTGAACACTGAAGCTTTCTTT. Translation: CASSQGGTLNTEAFF.

This rearrangement joins TRBV9 to TRBJ2-3; tentatively, D is TRBD2 (6 bases). Germline V gene sequence: CDR1 SGDLS, CDR2 YYNGEE. Trimming removed 5 bases from V and 1 base from J, with 14 bases in between. This CDR3 comprises 15 residues. CDR3 nucleotides: TGTGCCAGCAGTTTGAGCGGGCTCGGCACAGATACGCAGTATTTT. This encodes CASSLSGLGTDTQYF. The full variable domain, in which reference TRBV9 and TRBJ2-3 provide the parts outside the CDR3, is DSGVTQTPKHLITATGQRVTLRCSPRSGDLSVYWYQQSLDQGLQFLIQYYNGEERAKGNILERFSAQQFPDLHSELNLSSLELGDSALYFCASSLSGLGTDTQYFGPGTRLTVL.

The chain combines TRBV7-2 with TRBJ1-4; no reliable D call. Per germline, CDR1 SGHTA and CDR2 FQGNSA. Trimming took 5 bases from V and 5 from J, leaving 15 bases between them. CDR3 length equals 15 residues. The CDR3 sequence: CASSLLRRANEKLFF. CDR3 bases: TGTGCCAGCAGCCTACTCAGACGGGCCAATGAAAAACTGTTTTTT.

The V gene is TRBV7-8, the J gene TRBJ2-5; no reliable D call. CDR1 is SGHVS and CDR2 is FQNEAQ in the germline V gene. The CDR3 length is 14 residues. V shed 1 base and J shed 3 bases, with 9 bases lying between them. CDR3 coding DNA: TGTGCCAGCAGCTTAGAATGGGGTGAAGAGACCCAGTACTTC. Its protein product is CASSLEWGEETQYF.

The rearrangement uses TRBV2 and TRBJ1-2; tentative D call: TRBD1 (5 bases). The V end lost 4 bases, the J end lost 2 bases, and 11 bases lay between the germline ends. In germline, CDR1 is SNHLY, CDR2 FYNNEI. The CDR3 has 14 residues. The CDR3, as DNA: TGTGCCAGCAGTGCTTGGACAAACAACTATGGCTACACCTTC. Residues: CASSAWTNNYGYTF.

In its sample, this clone was seen a few times. This CDR3 is also generated by other DNA sequences in the sample. The V gene is TRBV27, the J gene TRBJ2-1, with TRBD1 as a possible D gene (5 bases). Germline V gene sequence: CDR1 MNHEY, CDR2 SMNVEV (reference sequence). Trimming removed 2 bases from V and 4 bases from J, with 6 bases in between. The CDR3 extends over 13 amino acids. The CDR3 loop reads CASSLNRYNEQFF. CDR3 sequence (DNA): TGTGCCAGCAGTTTAAACAGGTACAATGAGCAGTTCTTC.

As for this clone: In the same sample, other DNA sequences code for this CDR3. The chain links TRBV5-1 to TRBJ2-3; 7 nucleotides agree with TRBD1. CDR1 is SGHRS and CDR2 is YFSETQ in the germline V gene. The CDR3 contains 15 residues. Trimming at V came to 0 bases and at J to 1 base, leaving 2 bases not matched to a gene. The CDR3 sequence: CASSLEGGGTDTQYF. The CDR3 coding sequence is TGCGCCAGCAGCTTGGAAGGGGGCGGCACAGATACGCAGTATTTT.

J is TRBJ2-3 and V is TRBV10-3; 8 bases map to TRBD1. There are 15 residues in the CDR3. CDR1 is ENHRY, CDR2 SYGVKD, per germline. The V gene end was trimmed by 5 bases and the J gene end by 1 base; junction bases not matched to a gene: 5. CDR3 DNA sequence: TGTGCCATCAGTTCCCGGGACAGGCGCACAGATACGCAGTATTTT. Translation gives CAISSRDRRTDTQYF.

The chain couples TRBV7-9 to TRBJ2-7, with TRBD1 matching 7 bases. Germline V CDR1 and CDR2: SEHNR, FQNEAQ (reference sequence). CDR3 length equals 15 residues. The J segment lost 5 bases and the V segment lost 5 bases, leaving 12 bases of the junction unmatched. CDR3 in amino acids: CASSLRQGLRDEQYF. The CDR3 DNA follows: TGTGCCAGCAGCCTGCGACAGGGCCTGAGGGACGAGCAGTACTTC.

The chain is built from TRBV19 and TRBJ2-2; 7 nucleotides agree with TRBD1. From germline, CDR1 is LNHDA and CDR2 SQIVND (reference sequence). The CDR3 runs 15 residues. J lost 4 bases, V lost 5 bases, and 7 bases had no gene match. The CDR3 spells CASSARDRITGELFF. CDR3 bases: TGTGCCAGTAGTGCCCGGGACAGAATCACCGGGGAGCTGTTTTTT. The full variable domain, in which reference TRBV19 and TRBJ2-2 provide the parts outside the CDR3, is DGGITQSPKYLFRKEGQNVTLSCEQNLNHDAMYWYRQDPGQGLRLIYYSQIVNDFQKGDIAEGYSVSREKKESFPLTVTSAQKNPTAFYLCASSARDRITGELFFGEGSRLTVL.

This rearrangement joins TRBV6-6 to TRBJ2-4; D is unresolved. The germline V and J ends were trimmed by 0 bases and 4 bases, with 10 bases remaining between them. CDR1 and CDR2 (germline): MNHNY, SVGAGI (reference sequence). The CDR3 is made up of 15 amino acids. The CDR3 here is CASSYSPGEKNIQYF. DNA of the CDR3: TGTGCCAGCAGTTACTCTCCCGGAGAGAAAAACATTCAGTACTTC.

The V gene is TRBV7-9, the J gene TRBJ2-5; possible D gene TRBD1, 6 bases. The tail of the sequence fits TRBJ2-7 better, so the J call may be wrong. CDR3 size: 15 residues. Germline CDR1 reads SEHNR; CDR2 reads FQNEAQ (reference sequence). CDR3 sequence reads: CASSLDRDTPLEQYF. The CDR3 DNA reads as TGTGCCAGCAGCTTAGACCGGGACACCCCTCTCGAGCAGTACTTC.

The chain couples TRBV5-4 to TRBJ1-2, with a possible D match to TRBD1 (5 bases). Trimming pared 4 bases from V and 4 bases from J, leaving 17 bases between. The CDR3 totals 15 residues. Germline V gene data show CDR1 as SGHNT and CDR2 as YYREEE (reference sequence). The CDR3 region is CASSPEGAGPYGYTF. The CDR3 DNA reads as TGTGCCAGCAGCCCGGAGGGTGCAGGGCCCTATGGCTACACCTTC.